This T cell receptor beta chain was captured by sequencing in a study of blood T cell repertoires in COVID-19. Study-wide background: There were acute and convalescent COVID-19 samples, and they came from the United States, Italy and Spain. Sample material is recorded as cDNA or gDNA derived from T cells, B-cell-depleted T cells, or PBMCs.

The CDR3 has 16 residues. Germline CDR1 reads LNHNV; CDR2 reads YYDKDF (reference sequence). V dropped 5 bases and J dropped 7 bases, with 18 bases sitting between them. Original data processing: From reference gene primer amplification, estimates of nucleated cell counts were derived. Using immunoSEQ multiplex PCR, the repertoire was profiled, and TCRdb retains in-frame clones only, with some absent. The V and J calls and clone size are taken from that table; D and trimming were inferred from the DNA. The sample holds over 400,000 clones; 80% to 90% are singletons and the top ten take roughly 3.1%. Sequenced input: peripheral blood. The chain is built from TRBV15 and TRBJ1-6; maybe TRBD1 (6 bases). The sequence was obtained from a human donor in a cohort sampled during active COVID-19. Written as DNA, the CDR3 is TGTGCCACCAGCGGAAGTCAGGGACAAACAAATTCACCCCTCCACTTT. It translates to CATSGSQGQTNSPLHF.